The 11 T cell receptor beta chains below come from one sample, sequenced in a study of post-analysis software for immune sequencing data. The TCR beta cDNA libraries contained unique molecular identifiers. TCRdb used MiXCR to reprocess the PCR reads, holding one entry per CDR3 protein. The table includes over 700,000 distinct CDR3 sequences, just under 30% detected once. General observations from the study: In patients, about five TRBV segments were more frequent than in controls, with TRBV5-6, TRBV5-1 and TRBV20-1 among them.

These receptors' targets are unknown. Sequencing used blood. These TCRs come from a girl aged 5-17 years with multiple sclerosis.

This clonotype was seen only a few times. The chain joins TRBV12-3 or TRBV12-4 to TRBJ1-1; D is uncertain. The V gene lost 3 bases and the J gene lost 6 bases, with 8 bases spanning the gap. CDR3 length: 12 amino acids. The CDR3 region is CASSFSRPEAFF. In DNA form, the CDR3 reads TGTGCCAGCAGTTTTAGTAGGCCTGAAGCTTTCTTT.

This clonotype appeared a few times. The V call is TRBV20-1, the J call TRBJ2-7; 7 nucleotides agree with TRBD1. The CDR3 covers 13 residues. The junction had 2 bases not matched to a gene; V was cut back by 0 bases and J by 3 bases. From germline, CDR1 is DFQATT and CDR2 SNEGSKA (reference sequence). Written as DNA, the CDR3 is TGCAGTGCTAGAGATTCAGGGGGCTACGAGCAGTACTTC. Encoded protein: CSARDSGGYEQYF.

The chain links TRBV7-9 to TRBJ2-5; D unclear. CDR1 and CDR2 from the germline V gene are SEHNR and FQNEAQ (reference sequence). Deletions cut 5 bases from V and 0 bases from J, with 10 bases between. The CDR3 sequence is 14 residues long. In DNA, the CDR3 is TGTGCCAGCAGCCAGGCGAGGTACCAAGAGACCCAGTACTTC. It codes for CASSQARYQETQYF. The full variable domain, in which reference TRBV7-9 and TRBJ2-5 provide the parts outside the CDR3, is DTGVSQNPRHKITKRGQNVTFRCDPISEHNRLYWYRQTLGQGPEFLTYFQNEAQLEKSRLLSDRFSAERPKGSFSTLEIQRTEQGDSAMYLCASSQARYQETQYFGPGTRLLVL.

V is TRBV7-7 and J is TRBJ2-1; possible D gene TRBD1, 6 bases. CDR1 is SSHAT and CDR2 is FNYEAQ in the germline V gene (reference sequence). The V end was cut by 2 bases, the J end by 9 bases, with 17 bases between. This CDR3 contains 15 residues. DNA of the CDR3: TGTGCCAGCAGCTTACTTGGGCAGGGGTCAGGTGAGCAGTTCTTC. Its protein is CASSLLGQGSGEQFF.

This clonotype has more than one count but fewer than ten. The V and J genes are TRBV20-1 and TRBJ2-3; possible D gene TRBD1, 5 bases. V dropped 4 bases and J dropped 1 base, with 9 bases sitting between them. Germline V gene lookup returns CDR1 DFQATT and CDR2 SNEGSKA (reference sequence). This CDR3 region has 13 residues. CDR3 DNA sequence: TGCAGTGCTAAGGGGCTCCGCACAGATACGCAGTATTTT. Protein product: CSAKGLRTDTQYF.

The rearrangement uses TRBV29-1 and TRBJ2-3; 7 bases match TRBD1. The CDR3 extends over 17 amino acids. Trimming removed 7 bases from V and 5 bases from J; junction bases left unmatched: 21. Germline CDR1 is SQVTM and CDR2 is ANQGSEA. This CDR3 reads CSAEGQTLPLPLDTQYF. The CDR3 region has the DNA TGCAGCGCCGAGGGACAGACACTACCACTCCCGCTAGATACGCAGTATTTT.

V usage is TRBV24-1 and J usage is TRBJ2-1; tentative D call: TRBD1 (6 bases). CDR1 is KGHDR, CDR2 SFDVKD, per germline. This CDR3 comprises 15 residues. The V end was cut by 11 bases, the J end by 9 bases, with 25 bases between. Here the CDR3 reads CASSSHSPQGGEQFF. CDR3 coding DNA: TGTGCCAGCAGCTCCCACTCCCCACAGGGCGGTGAGCAGTTCTTC.

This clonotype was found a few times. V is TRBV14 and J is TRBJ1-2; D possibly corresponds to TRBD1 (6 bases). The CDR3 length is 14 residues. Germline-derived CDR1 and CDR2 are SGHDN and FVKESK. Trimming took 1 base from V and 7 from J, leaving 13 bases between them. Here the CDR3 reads CASSQVDRLGGYTF. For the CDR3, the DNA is TGTGCCAGCAGCCAAGTTGACAGGTTGGGTGGCTACACCTTC.

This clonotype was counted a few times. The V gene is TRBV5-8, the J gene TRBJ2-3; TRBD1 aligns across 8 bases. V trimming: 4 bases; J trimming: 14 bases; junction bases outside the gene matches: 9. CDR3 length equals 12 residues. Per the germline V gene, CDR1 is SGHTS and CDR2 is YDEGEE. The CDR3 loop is CASSLDRVEVYF. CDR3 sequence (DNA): TGTGCCAGCAGCCTGGACAGGGTCGAGGTGTATTTT.

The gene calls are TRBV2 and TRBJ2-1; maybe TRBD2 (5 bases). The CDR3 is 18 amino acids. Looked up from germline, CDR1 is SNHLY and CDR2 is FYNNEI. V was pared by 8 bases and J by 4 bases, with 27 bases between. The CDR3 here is CASRVIRMGTSGYNEQFF. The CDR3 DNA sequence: TGTGCCAGCCGAGTGATAAGGATGGGCACTAGTGGTTACAATGAGCAGTTCTTC.

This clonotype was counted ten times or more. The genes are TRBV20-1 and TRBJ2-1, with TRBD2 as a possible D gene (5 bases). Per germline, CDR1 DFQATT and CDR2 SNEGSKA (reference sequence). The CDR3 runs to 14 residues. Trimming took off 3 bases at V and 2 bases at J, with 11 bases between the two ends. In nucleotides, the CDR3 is TGCAGTGCTAGTACGGACTCCGCCTACAATGAGCAGTTCTTC. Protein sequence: CSASTDSAYNEQFF.